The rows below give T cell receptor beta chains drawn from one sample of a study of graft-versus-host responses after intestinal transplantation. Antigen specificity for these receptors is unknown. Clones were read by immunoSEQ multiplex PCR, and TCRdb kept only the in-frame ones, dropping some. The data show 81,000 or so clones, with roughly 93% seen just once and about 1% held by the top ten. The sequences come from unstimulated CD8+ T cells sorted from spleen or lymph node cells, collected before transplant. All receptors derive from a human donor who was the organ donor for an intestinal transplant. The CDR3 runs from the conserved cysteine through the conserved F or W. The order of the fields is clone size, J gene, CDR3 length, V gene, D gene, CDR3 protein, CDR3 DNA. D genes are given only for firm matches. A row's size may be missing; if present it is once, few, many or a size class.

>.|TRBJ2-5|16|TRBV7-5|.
CARSPRLAGGLETQYF
TGTGCCAGAAGCCCGAGACTAGCGGGGGGGCTTGAGACCCAGTACTTC
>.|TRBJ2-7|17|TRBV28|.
CASSFPRFALGAGEQYF
TGTGCCAGCAGTTTTCCCCGTTTCGCACTTGGAGCGGGCGAGCAGTACTTC
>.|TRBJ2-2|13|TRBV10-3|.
CAISGVNTGELFF
TGTGCCATCAGTGGAGTGAACACCGGGGAGCTGTTTTTT
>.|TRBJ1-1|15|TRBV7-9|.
CASSSDVWGDTEAFF
TGTGCCAGCAGCTCGGATGTCTGGGGGGACACTGAAGCTTTCTTT
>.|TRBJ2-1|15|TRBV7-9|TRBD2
CASSLLGLAGREQFF
TGTGCCAGCAGCTTATTGGGACTAGCGGGACGAGAGCAGTTCTTC
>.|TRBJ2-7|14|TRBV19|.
CASSIAQGLYEQYF
TGTGCCAGTAGTATTGCGCAGGGTTTGTACGAGCAGTACTTC
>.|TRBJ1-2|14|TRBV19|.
CASSPEQGWDGYTF
TGTGCCAGTAGTCCTGAACAGGGTTGGGATGGCTACACCTTC
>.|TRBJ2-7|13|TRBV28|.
CASRDSPFYEQYF
TGTGCCAGCAGGGACAGTCCCTTCTACGAGCAGTACTTC
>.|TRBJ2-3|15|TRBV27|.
CASSFLPPSTDTQYF
TGTGCCAGCAGTTTCCTCCCCCCTAGCACAGATACGCAGTATTTT
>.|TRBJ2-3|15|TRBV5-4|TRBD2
CASSFSGGFTDTQYF
TGTGCCAGCAGCTTTAGCGGGGGGTTCACAGATACGCAGTATTTT
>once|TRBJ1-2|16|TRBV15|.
CATSRARDIPNYGYTF
TGTGCCACCAGCAGAGCCCGGGACATTCCTAACTATGGCTACACCTTC
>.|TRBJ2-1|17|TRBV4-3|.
CASSLRWGGGGGDEQFF
TGCGCCAGCAGCCTCCGGTGGGGGGGAGGGGGAGGAGATGAGCAGTTCTTC
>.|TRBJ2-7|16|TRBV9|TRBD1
CASSVGGTGISYEQYF
TGTGCCAGCAGCGTAGGAGGGACAGGGATTTCCTACGAGCAGTACTTC
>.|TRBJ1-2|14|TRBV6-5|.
CASSYSGQQLGYTF
TGTGCCAGCAGCTATTCGGGACAACAATTGGGCTACACCTTC
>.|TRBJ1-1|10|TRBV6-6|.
CASSAGEAFF
TGTGCCAGCAGTGCGGGCGAAGCTTTCTTT
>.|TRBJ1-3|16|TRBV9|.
CASSVNPSTSGNTIYF
TGTGCCAGCAGCGTTAACCCGAGTACCTCTGGAAACACCATATATTTT
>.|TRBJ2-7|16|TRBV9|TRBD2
CASSAEGLAGFYEQYF
TGTGCCAGCAGCGCTGAGGGACTAGCGGGGTTCTACGAGCAGTACTTC
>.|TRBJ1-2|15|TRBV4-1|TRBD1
CASSQFPGQVYGYTF
TGCGCCAGCAGCCAATTCCCGGGACAGGTCTATGGCTACACCTTC
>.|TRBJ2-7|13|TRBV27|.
CASRAGEGYEQYF
TGTGCCAGCAGGGCAGGGGAGGGGTACGAGCAGTACTTC
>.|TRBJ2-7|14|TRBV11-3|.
CASSGSGALDEQYF
TGTGCCAGCAGTGGGTCAGGGGCCTTGGACGAGCAGTACTTC
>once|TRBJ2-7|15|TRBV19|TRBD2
CASSIAGGGTYEQYF
TGTGCCAGTAGTATCGCCGGGGGGGGAACCTACGAGCAGTACTTC
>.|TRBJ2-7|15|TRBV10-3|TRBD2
CAISEPTSGRYEQYF
TGTGCCATCAGTGAGCCGACTAGCGGGAGATACGAGCAGTACTTC
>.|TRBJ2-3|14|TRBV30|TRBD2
CAWDSGGAADTQYF
TGTGCCTGGGATAGCGGGGGGGCGGCAGATACGCAGTATTTT
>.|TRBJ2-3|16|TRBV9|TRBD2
CASSAGGAHSGDTQYF
TGTGCCAGCAGCGCGGGGGGGGCCCATTCGGGAGATACGCAGTATTTT
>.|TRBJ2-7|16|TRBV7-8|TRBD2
CASSLGPGWGGSEQYF
TGTGCCAGCAGCTTAGGGCCCGGGTGGGGAGGGAGCGAGCAGTACTTC
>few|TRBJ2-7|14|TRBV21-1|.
CASRDPGRVNEQYF
TGTGCCAGCCGTGACCCGGGGAGGGTCAACGAGCAGTACTTC
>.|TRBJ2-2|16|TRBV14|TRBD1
CASSQDGRDSTGELFF
TGTGCCAGCAGCCAAGACGGCAGGGACAGCACCGGGGAGCTGTTTTTT
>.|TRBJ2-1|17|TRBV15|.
CATGGVGQTDFYNEQFF
TGTGCCACCGGGGGGGTAGGACAGACGGATTTCTACAATGAGCAGTTCTTC
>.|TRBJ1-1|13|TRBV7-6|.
CASSLEGQTEAFF
TGTGCCAGCAGCTTAGAAGGACAGACCGAAGCTTTCTTT
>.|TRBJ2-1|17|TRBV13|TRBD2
CASSSYPASGGHNEQFF
TGTGCCAGCAGCTCCTATCCCGCTAGCGGGGGTCACAATGAGCAGTTCTTC
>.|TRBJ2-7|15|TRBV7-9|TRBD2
CASIPPGGLEYEQYF
TGTGCCAGCATCCCCCCGGGGGGACTCGAATACGAGCAGTACTTC
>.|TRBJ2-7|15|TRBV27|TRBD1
CASSLTGALSDEQYF
TGTGCCAGCAGTCTAACAGGGGCCCTCTCGGACGAGCAGTACTTC
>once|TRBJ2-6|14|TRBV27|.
CASSLGSGANVLTF
TGTGCCAGCAGTTTAGGGAGTGGGGCCAACGTCCTGACTTTC